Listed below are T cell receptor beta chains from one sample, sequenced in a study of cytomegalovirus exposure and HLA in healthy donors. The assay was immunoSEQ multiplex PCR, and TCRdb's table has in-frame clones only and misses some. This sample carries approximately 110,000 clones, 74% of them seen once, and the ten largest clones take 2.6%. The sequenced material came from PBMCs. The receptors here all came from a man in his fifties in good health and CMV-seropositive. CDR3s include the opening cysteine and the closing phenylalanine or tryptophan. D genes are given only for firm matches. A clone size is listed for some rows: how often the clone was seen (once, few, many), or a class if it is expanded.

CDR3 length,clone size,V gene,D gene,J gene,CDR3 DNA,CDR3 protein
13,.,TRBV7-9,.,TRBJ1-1,TGTGCCAGCCCAGCCGGAGAGAACACTGAAGCTTTCTTT,CASPAGENTEAFF
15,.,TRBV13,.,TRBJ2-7,TGTGCCAGCAGCTCTCTCTGGCGGGAAAAAAACGAGCAGTACTTC,CASSSLWREKNEQYF
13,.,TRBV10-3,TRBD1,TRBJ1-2,TGTGCCATCAGCTGGACAGGGCAGAGAGGCCACACCTTC,CAISWTGQRGHTF
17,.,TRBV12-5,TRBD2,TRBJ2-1,TGTGCTAGTGGTTCGGTACGGGCTAGCGGTAGGGACAATGAGCAGTTCTTC,CASGSVRASGRDNEQFF
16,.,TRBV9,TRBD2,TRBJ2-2,TGTGCCAGCAGCGCCACTAGCGGGAGATATACCGGGGAGCTGTTTTTT,CASSATSGRYTGELFF
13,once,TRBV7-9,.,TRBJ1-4,TGTTCCAGCAGCTCAGGGGCTAATGAAAAACTGTTTTTT,CSSSSGANEKLFF
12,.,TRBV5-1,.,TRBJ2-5,TGCGCCAGCAGCTTGGAGGGGGAGACCCAGTACTTC,CASSLEGETQYF
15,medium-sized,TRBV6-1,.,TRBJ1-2,TGTGCCAGCGAAATGTTCACGGGGGGTGAGATTGGCTACACCTTC,CASEMFTGGEIGYTF
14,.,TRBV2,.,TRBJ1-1,TGTGCCAGCAGTCCTAGACAGCTGATCAAAGAAGCTTTCTTT,CASSPRQLIKEAFF
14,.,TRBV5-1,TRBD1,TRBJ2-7,TGCGCCAGCAGGTTGGGACAGGCCCTCTACGAGCAGTACTTC,CASRLGQALYEQYF
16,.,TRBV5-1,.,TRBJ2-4,TGCGCCAGCAGCCCTTCGACCAGGGGAAGAGGGTACATTCAGTACTTC,CASSPSTRGRGYIQYF
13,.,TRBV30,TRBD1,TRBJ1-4,TGTGCCTGTACAGGGGGCGTGGATGAAAAACTGTTTTTT,CACTGGVDEKLFF
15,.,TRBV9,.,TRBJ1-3,TGTGCCAGCAGCGTTTCAAACAGGGCTGGAAACACCATATATTTT,CASSVSNRAGNTIYF
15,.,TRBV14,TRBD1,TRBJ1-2,TGTGCCAGCAGCCTAAACAGGGGGCAGAACTATGGCTACACCTTC,CASSLNRGQNYGYTF
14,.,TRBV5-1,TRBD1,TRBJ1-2,TGCGCCAGCAGCTTGGGACAGGGGAACTATGGCTACACCTTC,CASSLGQGNYGYTF
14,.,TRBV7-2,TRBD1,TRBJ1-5,TGTGCCAGCAGCTTAAAGGCAGGGGGTCAGCCCCAGCATTTT,CASSLKAGGQPQHF
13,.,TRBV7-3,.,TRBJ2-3,TGTGCCAGCAGCCCCCCAAGCACAGATACGCAGTATTTT,CASSPPSTDTQYF